This TCR beta chain was sequenced in a study of cytomegalovirus exposure and HLA in healthy donors. Assay: immunoSEQ multiplex PCR; the TCRdb copy retains only in-frame clones and omits some. The sample records 100,000 to 120,000 clones, about 88% being singletons. The CDR3 length is 16 residues. The chain recombines TRBV21-1 with TRBJ2-1; TRBD2 is taken as the D call from the table, unchecked against the DNA. TRBV21-1 has pseudogene status. The receptor was isolated from a woman between 18 and 30 years old in good health and CMV-seropositive. Sequenced material: PBMCs. The CDR3 protein is CAERGGLNDLYNEQFF. The CDR3 DNA reads TGTGCAGAACGAGGAGGGCTGAACGACTTATACAATGAGCAGTTCTTC.